These T cell receptor beta chains were read from a single sample in a study of blood T cell repertoires in COVID-19. Method: immunoSEQ multiplex PCR; TCRdb's copy keeps in-frame clones and lacks some. This sample has about 98,000 clones; around nine tenths occur once, and the top ten carry about a tenth. The material sequenced was peripheral blood. The receptors come from a man in his forties or fifties with acute or convalescent COVID-19. Both conserved end residues are part of each CDR3. A D gene is named only where the DNA matches it firmly. Only some rows state a clone size, as once, few, many or a class for expanded clones.

j_gene	abundance	v_gene	len	d_gene	CDR3nt	CDR3aa
TRBJ2-7	-	TRBV7-8	17	TRBD1	TGTGCCAGCAGCTTAGTTCCCTCCGTGATACAGGGGCGCGAGCAGTACTTC	CASSLVPSVIQGREQYF
TRBJ1-5	few	TRBV5-1	15	TRBD1	TGCGCCAGCAGCCCTGGGGGACAGGATTATCAGCCCCAGCATTTT	CASSPGGQDYQPQHF
TRBJ2-1	-	TRBV7-2	15	-	TGTGCCAGCAGCTTAATGGGCGGGCCGAACAATGAGCAGTTCTTC	CASSLMGGPNNEQFF
TRBJ2-5	-	TRBV5-4	16	-	TGTGCCAGCAGCTATGGTGGGGGAGGAAGGCAAGAGACCCAGTACTTC	CASSYGGGGRQETQYF
TRBJ2-1	-	TRBV25-1	11	-	TGTGCCAGCAGCAACTACAATGAGCAGTTCTTC	CASSNYNEQFF
TRBJ2-2	-	TRBV10-1	13	-	TGCGCCAGCAGGGGAGGTCACACCGGGGAGCTGTTTTTT	CASRGGHTGELFF
TRBJ1-5	-	TRBV5-1	16	TRBD1	TGCGCCAGCAGCTTGGGGGGACAGGGCGTCAATCAGCCCCAGCATTTT	CASSLGGQGVNQPQHF
TRBJ2-7	-	TRBV4-1	15	TRBD2	TGCGCCAGCAGCCAAGGGGTGGCGGGAGGCTACGAGCAGTACTTC	CASSQGVAGGYEQYF
TRBJ1-1	-	TRBV5-1	13	-	TGCGCCAGCAGCTGGGACTCGAACACTGAAGCTTTCTTT	CASSWDSNTEAFF
TRBJ1-1	-	TRBV19	13	-	TGTGCCAGTAGTACGGTCCGGGGGACTGAAGCTTTCTTT	CASSTVRGTEAFF
TRBJ2-3	-	TRBV30	13	-	TGTGCCTGGAGGATGCAGGCCACAGATACGCAGTATTTT	CAWRMQATDTQYF
TRBJ1-3	-	TRBV4-1	17	TRBD1	TGCGCCAGCAGCCAAGGAGGACAGGGAACCCCTGGAAACACCATATATTTT	CASSQGGQGTPGNTIYF
TRBJ2-3	-	TRBV28	15	-	TGTGCCAGCAGTTTCGGACAGAGGAGCACAGATACGCAGTATTTT	CASSFGQRSTDTQYF
TRBJ1-2	-	TRBV13	14	TRBD1	TGTGCCAGCAGCTCCCGGGACAGATCATATGGCTACACCTTC	CASSSRDRSYGYTF
TRBJ2-7	few	TRBV7-8	15	TRBD2	TGTGCCAGCAGCGAGGGTCGGGCGGGAGGAGACGAGCAGTACTTC	CASSEGRAGGDEQYF
TRBJ1-4	few	TRBV12-3/TRBV12-4	13	-	TGTGCCAGCAGTGTTGGCTTGTTGGAAAAACTGTTTTTT	CASSVGLLEKLFF
TRBJ2-7	-	TRBV10-2	16	-	TGCGCCAGCAGTGAATTGGAGGGCAGGCGCTCCTACGAGCAGTACTTC	CASSELEGRRSYEQYF
TRBJ2-3	-	TRBV2	16	-	TGTGCCAGCAGTGATTCCCCAGGGGCTAGCACAGATACGCAGTATTTT	CASSDSPGASTDTQYF
TRBJ1-6	-	TRBV24-1	13	-	TGTGCCACCAGTGCCAGCTATAATTCACCCCTCCACTTT	CATSASYNSPLHF
TRBJ2-3	-	TRBV6-5	15	TRBD1	TGTGCCAGCAGTTACAGACAGGGGTCGGCAGATACGCAGTATTTT	CASSYRQGSADTQYF
TRBJ2-5	-	TRBV5-1	13	-	TGCGCCAGCAGCTTGGTGTCGGGGGAGACCCAGTACTTC	CASSLVSGETQYF
TRBJ2-1	-	TRBV18	13	-	TGTGCCAGCTCGAGGGGGAGCTACAATGAGCAGTTCTTC	CASSRGSYNEQFF
TRBJ1-2	once	TRBV2	12	-	TGTGCCAGCCGTGAGGGGGGCTATGGCTACACCTTC	CASREGGYGYTF
TRBJ2-1	once	TRBV4-1	15	-	TGCGCCAGCAGCCAAGGGGGGGAAAGGTACAATGAGCAGTTCTTC	CASSQGGERYNEQFF
TRBJ1-1	-	TRBV19	14	-	TGTGCCAGTCGGCGGGGTATATTAAACACTGAAGCTTTCTTT	CASRRGILNTEAFF
TRBJ2-7	-	TRBV19	16	TRBD2	TGTGCCAGTAGTCCCACTAGCGTCCGCTGGAAAGACGAGCAGTACTTC	CASSPTSVRWKDEQYF
TRBJ1-3	-	TRBV11-1	15	-	TGTGCCAGCAGCTTTACGGGAGGTATTGGAAACACCATATATTTT	CASSFTGGIGNTIYF
TRBJ2-5	few	TRBV29-1	14	TRBD2	TGCAGCGTTGAAGGGACTAGGAGGGGAGAGACCCAGTACTTC	CSVEGTRRGETQYF
TRBJ2-1	-	TRBV13	14	TRBD2	TGTGCCAGCAGCGAAGGACTAGGCTACAATGAGCAGTTCTTC	CASSEGLGYNEQFF
TRBJ1-1	-	TRBV6-2/TRBV6-3	15	-	TGTGCCAGCAGCGCACAGGGTAGGTCTCGCACTGAAGCTTTCTTT	CASSAQGRSRTEAFF
TRBJ2-1	-	TRBV2	16	TRBD2	TGTGCCAGCAGTGGGAGGGGGACTAGCGGTTACAATGAGCAGTTCTTC	CASSGRGTSGYNEQFF
TRBJ1-6	-	TRBV7-2	15	-	TGTGCCAGCAGCTTTGCAGGGTTAGGGAATTCACCCCTCCACTTT	CASSFAGLGNSPLHF
TRBJ2-1	few	TRBV5-1	18	TRBD2	TGCGCCAGCAGCTTGGAGACTAGCGGGAGGCCCTCTCGGAATGAGCAGTTCTTC	CASSLETSGRPSRNEQFF
TRBJ2-3	once	TRBV15	15	-	TGTGCCACCAGCAGAGGCCGGGGTTCCACAGATACGCAGTATTTT	CATSRGRGSTDTQYF
TRBJ1-1	-	TRBV20-1	11	-	TGCAGTGCCATTTTGAACACTGAAGCTTTCTTT	CSAILNTEAFF
TRBJ2-1	-	TRBV7-2	15	TRBD2	TGTGCCAGCAGCTTGCAGCGGGGGCCCGGCAATGAGCAGTTCTTC	CASSLQRGPGNEQFF
TRBJ2-2	-	TRBV6-5	15	TRBD1	TGTGCCAGCAGGGACCTACAGGGGACGGCCGGGGAGCTGTTTTTT	CASRDLQGTAGELFF
TRBJ2-2	-	TRBV3-1/TRBV3-2	17	TRBD1	TGTGCCAGCAGCCCCCAGGTGGGACAGGCGAACACCGGGGAGCTGTTTTTT	CASSPQVGQANTGELFF
TRBJ1-2	few	TRBV27	15	-	TGTGCCAGCAGTTCGGACAGAATCGCGAACTATGGCTACACCTTC	CASSSDRIANYGYTF
TRBJ1-5	-	TRBV19	17	TRBD1	TGTGCCAGTAGTATCCAATCAGGGGGCGGGGGCAATCAGCCCCAGCATTTT	CASSIQSGGGGNQPQHF
TRBJ1-1	-	TRBV5-4	14	-	TGTGCCAGCAGCTCGGGGTTCGGAATCACTGAAGCTTTCTTT	CASSSGFGITEAFF